This record looks at one T cell receptor beta chain sequence and its context. Its antigen is unidentified. In the original analysis: Quality scores were absent from the junction-only immunoSEQ sequences, so filtering differed. Assay used: immunoSEQ multiplex PCR; TCRdb lists only in-frame clones, some missing. V, J and clone size are those of that table, while D and trimming were read from the DNA. The data hold over 2,000,000 clones, with 93% observed a single time. The source of the sample is a study of shared clonotypes between healthy human individuals. J lost 2 bases, V lost 0 bases, and 11 bases had no gene match. Germline V gene data show CDR1 as SGHVS and CDR2 as FQNEAQ. The CDR3 contains 18 residues. The study, taken as a whole, reports: Clonotype sharing among the donors was expected to vary with sequencing depth. Sorted-subset sequencing was shown by rarefaction to be incomplete despite large depth.

Naivety among CD8 cells was defined by CD45RO negativity and positive CCR7 selection, thereby excluding terminally differentiated effector memory CD45RA+ cells. The receptor comes from a man between 18 and 35 years old in good health. Some clones in this sample may be carry-over from other donors' samples. The sequenced sample consisted of naive CD8+ T cells from PBMCs. The V and J genes are TRBV7-8 and TRBJ1-1; 8 bases are shared with TRBD1. CDR3 nucleotides: TGTGCCAGCAGCTTAGCTATGCAGGGGGCCTATATTAACACTGAAGCTTTCTTT. It yields the protein CASSLAMQGAYINTEAFF. The full variable domain, completed using reference TRBV7-8 and TRBJ1-1, is GAGVSQSPRYKVAKRGQDVALRCDPISGHVSLFWYQQALGQGPEFLTYFQNEAQLDKSGLPSDRFFAERPEGSVSTLKIQRTQQEDSAVYLCASSLAMQGAYINTEAFFGQGTRLTVV.